One and the same sample provided the 17 T cell receptor beta chains below, sequenced in a study of OX40 agonist ivuxolimab in advanced cancers. Data came from immunoSEQ multiplex PCR; TCRdb stores just in-frame clones and leaves some out. The sample lists 60,000 to 75,000 clones, around 81% occurring once. The input for sequencing was CD4+ or CD8+ T cells sorted from blood, taken in a trial of the OX40 agonist ivuxolimab. The receptors come from an adult with an advanced solid tumor such as melanoma, head and neck, liver or kidney cancer.

The chain couples TRBV6-5 to TRBJ2-5, with TRBD2 matching 15 bases. The CDR3 has 16 residues. V lost 4 bases and J lost 4; bases outside the gene matches: 4. Germline lookup yields CDR1 MNHEY and CDR2 SVGAGI. Here the CDR3 DNA reads TGTGCCAGCAGTTTCGGGACTAGCGGGGGGAGAGAGACCCAGTACTTC. This sequence encodes CASSFGTSGGRETQYF.

This clone has only one observation. CDR3 coding DNA: TGTGCCATCAGTGAGGACTCGGGGAGAATCAATTCACCCCTCCACTTT. It codes for CAISEDSGRINSPLHF. The chain links TRBV10-3 to TRBJ1-6, with unresolved D. The CDR3 sequence is 16 residues long. CDR1 and CDR2 (germline): ENHRY, SYGVKD. V shed 2 bases and J shed 7 bases, with 15 bases lying between them.

This clone was seen a single time. J is TRBJ1-2 and V is TRBV19, with no clear D. V was trimmed by 0 bases and J by 14 bases, leaving 22 bases between them. The germline gives CDR1 LNHDA, CDR2 SQIVND (reference sequence). CDR3 length: 15 amino acids. This chain's CDR3 is CASSIDLGRSLRETF. As DNA, the CDR3 is TGTGCCAGTAGTATAGATCTTGGACGGAGCCTCCGGGAGACCTTC. The full variable domain, in which reference TRBV19 and TRBJ1-2 provide the parts outside the CDR3, is DGGITQSPKYLFRKEGQNVTLSCEQNLNHDAMYWYRQDPGQGLRLIYYSQIVNDFQKGDIAEGYSVSREKKESFPLTVTSAQKNPTAFYLCASSIDLGRSLRETFGSGTRLTVV.

The J gene is TRBJ1-2, the V gene TRBV7-9; D is unresolved. Deletions cut 1 base from V and 4 bases from J, with 10 bases between. The CDR3 is 14 residues long. Germline V gene lookup returns CDR1 SEHNR and CDR2 FQNEAQ (reference sequence). CDR3 coding DNA: TGTGCCAGCAGCTTAGAGGTGGATAGCTATGGCTACACCTTC. Translating it yields CASSLEVDSYGYTF.

V usage is TRBV4-3 and J usage is TRBJ1-2, with 7 bases that match TRBD1. Trimming cost V 2 bases and J 4 bases; bases outside gene matches: 10. There are 16 residues in the CDR3. Germline V gene data show CDR1 as LGHNA and CDR2 as YSLEER. The CDR3: CASSQSATGPFYGYTF. CDR3 in DNA: TGCGCCAGCAGCCAATCAGCGACAGGGCCCTTCTATGGCTACACCTTC.

The chain is built from TRBV6-1 and TRBJ2-1; TRBD2 matches 13 bases. The V segment lost 7 bases and the J segment 8 bases; nucleotides outside the gene matches: 5. Germline-derived CDR1 and CDR2 are MNHNS and SASEGT. The CDR3 has 14 amino acids. CDR3 protein: CASKTSGGVYEQFF. The CDR3 DNA reads as TGTGCCAGCAAAACTAGCGGGGGGGTCTATGAGCAGTTCTTC.

The J gene is TRBJ2-5, the V gene TRBV7-3; D may be TRBD1 or TRBD2 (5 bases each). V was cut by 1 base and J by 4 bases, with 10 bases left in between. Germline CDR1 and CDR2: SGHTA and FQGTGA. This CDR3 is 14 amino acids long. CDR3 residues: CASSLIGAGETQYF. The CDR3 DNA is TGTGCCAGCAGCTTAATCGGGGCGGGAGAGACCCAGTACTTC.

The chain combines TRBV11-2 with TRBJ2-7; 7 bases are shared with TRBD2. V dropped 2 bases and J dropped 6; count of bases not matched to a gene: 4. Germline V gene lookup returns CDR1 SGHAT and CDR2 FQNNGV. The CDR3 is 13 amino acids. CDR3 coding DNA: TGTGCCAGCAGCTTATCCCGGGGGGTCGAGCAGTACTTC. Translated, it gives CASSLSRGVEQYF. The whole variable domain, remainder taken from reference TRBV11-2 and TRBJ2-7, is EAGVAQSPRYKIIEKRQSVAFWCNPISGHATLYWYQQILGQGPKLLIQFQNNGVVDDSQLPKDRFSAERLKGVDSTLKIQPAKLEDSAVYLCASSLSRGVEQYFGPGTRLTVT.

As for this clone: This may arise from a read error, as a much more abundant clone is one base away. Different DNA sequences within this sample yield the same CDR3. V and J are TRBV11-2 and TRBJ1-1, with D uncertain. Trimming left V 1 base short and J 1 base short, with 4 bases between. The CDR3 length is 13 residues. The V gene's germline CDR1 is SGHAT and CDR2 FQNNGV. The CDR3 here is CASSLGGNTEAFF. The CDR3, as DNA: TGTGCCAGCAGCTTAGGGGGGAACACTGAAGCTTTCTTT.

V gene TRBV6-6 combines with J gene TRBJ2-2; D unclear. Deletions cut 6 bases from V and 1 base from J, with 12 bases between. The CDR3 contains 15 residues. The germline CDR1 and CDR2 sequences are MNHNY and SVGAGI (reference sequence). CDR3 DNA: TGTGCCAGCAGAACCCGGGTTAAGAACACCGGGGAGCTGTTTTTT. This sequence encodes CASRTRVKNTGELFF.

This chain uses TRBV30 with TRBJ2-2; 8 nucleotides agree with TRBD2. Germline CDR1 reads GTSNPN; CDR2 reads SVGIG (reference sequence). V lost 0 bases to trimming and J lost 4 bases; unmatched junction nucleotides: 1. The CDR3 consists of 14 residues. The CDR3 nucleotides are TGTGCCTGGAGTGTACGGGGGGGCACCGGGGAGCTGTTTTTT. Protein: CAWSVRGGTGELFF. Filled out from reference TRBV30 and TRBJ2-2, the complete variable domain reads SQTIHQWPATLVQPVGSPLSLECTVEGTSNPNLYWYRQAAGRGLQLLFYSVGIGQISSEVPQNLSASRPQDRQFILSSKKLLLSDSGFYLCAWSVRGGTGELFFGEGSRLTVL.

A few counts support this clone. Sequence at one end of the junction differs from germline and may be a read error. The V and J genes are TRBV7-7 and TRBJ2-5, with D unresolved. The CDR3 is 15 residues long. Germline CDR1 is SSHAT and CDR2 is FNYEAQ (reference sequence). The CDR3 nucleotides are TGTGCTAGCAGCTCGGGCAGGACCTTCCAAGAGACCCAGTACTTC. As protein: CASSSGRTFQETQYF.

The chain has TRBV19 and TRBJ1-6; a weak D match, TRBD1 (6 bases). The CDR3 covers 14 residues. From germline, CDR1 is LNHDA and CDR2 SQIVND (reference sequence). The V gene lost 6 bases and the J gene lost 2 bases, with 8 bases spanning the gap. CDR3 DNA sequence: TGTGCCAGTAGAGGGGGAACCTATAATTCACCCCTCCACTTT. Amino acid sequence: CASRGGTYNSPLHF.

This clone was recorded only once. The J gene is TRBJ2-3, the V gene TRBV15; D not resolved. V lost 3 bases to trimming and J lost 0 bases, with 13 bases between them. Germline CDR1 LNHNV, CDR2 YYDKDF (reference sequence). The CDR3 loop spans 16 amino acids. DNA of the CDR3: TGTGCCACCAGCAGGAAAGTCCTGCGTAGCACAGATACGCAGTATTTT. The encoded protein is CATSRKVLRSTDTQYF. Looking up the rest from reference TRBV15 and TRBJ2-3 gives the full variable domain: DAMVIQNPRYQVTQFGKPVTLSCSQTLNHNVMYWYQQKSSQAPKLLFHYYDKDFNNEADTPDNFQSRRPNTSFCFLDIRSPGLGDTAMYLCATSRKVLRSTDTQYFGPGTRLTVL.

The rearrangement joins TRBV2 to TRBJ2-7, with 8 bases lining up with TRBD1. Germline loops: CDR1 SNHLY, CDR2 FYNNEI. The CDR3 has 14 residues. With 5 bases clipped from V and 6 bases from J, the junction kept 9 bases outside the gene matches. CDR3 in amino acids: CASSRDRWRSEQYF. The DNA for the CDR3 is TGTGCCAGCAGTCGGGACAGGTGGAGATCCGAGCAGTACTTC.

The chain recombines TRBV30 with TRBJ1-1; D ambiguous. Germline CDR1 GTSNPN, CDR2 SVGIG (reference sequence). The V and J ends lost 3 bases and 11 bases respectively, with 22 bases between them. The CDR3 runs to 14 residues. CDR3 in amino acids: CAWRKIRISQRAFF. The CDR3 DNA is TGTGCCTGGAGGAAAATACGGATTAGTCAAAGGGCTTTCTTT.

V gene TRBV6-6 combines with J gene TRBJ2-7; 9 bases agree with TRBD1. V was clipped by 6 bases and J by 3 bases; unmatched bases: 6. CDR3 length: 14 residues. CDR1 and CDR2 from the germline V gene are MNHNY and SVGAGI (reference sequence). DNA of the CDR3: TGTGCCAGCAGCTCCCGGGGACAGGGCTACGAGCAGTACTTC. Translated: CASSSRGQGYEQYF.